This T cell receptor (beta chain) was obtained from a study of blood T cell repertoires in COVID-19. On the study more broadly: The United States, Italy and Spain supplied acute and convalescent COVID-19 samples. Nucleic acid was either cDNA or gDNA, and it came from T cells, B-cell-depleted T cells, or PBMCs.

With V trimmed by 2 bases and J by 0 bases, 14 bases remained unmatched. Germline V gene lookup returns CDR1 MNHEY and CDR2 SVGEGT. This CDR3 region has 21 residues. Clones were sequenced by immunoSEQ multiplex PCR, and TCRdb holds only the in-frame ones, with some missing. The sample lists about 180,000 clones; 85% to 90% were seen once. Seattle patients were enrolled while actively infected and followed longitudinally. V usage is TRBV6-2 or TRBV6-3 and J usage is TRBJ2-1, with 12 bases lining up with TRBD2. This receptor was obtained from an older person with COVID-19, enrolled during active disease. The sample taken for sequencing was peripheral blood. CDR3 in DNA: TGTGCCAGCAGTTACGACACTAGCGGGGGGCATCCAAAATACTCCTACAATGAGCAGTTCTTC. The encoded protein is CASSYDTSGGHPKYSYNEQFF.